This TCR beta chain was captured in a study of CD8+ T cells in alopecia areata. cDNA serving as the sequencing template came from extracted, reverse transcribed RNA. TCRdb keeps only in-frame clones here, not all; method: immunoSEQ multiplex PCR. This table holds about 210,000 clones, 43% found once. The CDR3 extends over 15 amino acids. Germline V gene data show CDR1 as LGHNA and CDR2 as YNFKEQ. Notes on this clone: At one boundary the junction diverges from the germline segment, which might be a read error.

Described treatment: oral pan-JAK inhibitor, 5-10 mg twice daily. The receptor comes from a human donor with alopecia areata. The sample in question was CD4+ T cells sorted from blood, obtained around week 37, from a patient treated with tofacitinib. The V call is TRBV4-2, the J call TRBJ2-4; possibly TRBD2 for D (6 bases). CDR3 in DNA: TGTGCCAGCAGCCAATCCTCGGGAGCCCAAAACATTCAGTACTTC. Residues: CASSQSSGAQNIQYF.